This T cell receptor beta chain was identified during a study of shared clonotypes between healthy human individuals. Study-level results: Read depth was anticipated to influence clonotype sharing among donors.

Deletions cut 4 bases from V and 2 bases from J, with 10 bases between. The CDR3 totals 13 residues. From germline, CDR1 is SGHDT and CDR2 YYEEEE. A word on this clone: Its target is unknown.

Across several immunoSEQ plates, the genomic DNA of each subset was split evenly. Ten immunoSEQ deep assay plates held the unsorted PBMC DNA. The data were produced by immunoSEQ multiplex PCR, yet TCRdb's version contains in-frame clones alone and is incomplete. The table records fewer than 600,000 clones, about four fifths of them present only once. Sequencing input: PBMCs. The rearrangement joins TRBV5-6 to TRBJ2-7; D remains unclear. The receptor was isolated from a woman aged 40 to 49 in good health. Some clones in this sample may be carry-over from other donors' samples. CDR3: CASSIRITYEQYF. In DNA, the CDR3 is TGTGCCAGCAGCATCCGGATTACCTACGAGCAGTACTTC.